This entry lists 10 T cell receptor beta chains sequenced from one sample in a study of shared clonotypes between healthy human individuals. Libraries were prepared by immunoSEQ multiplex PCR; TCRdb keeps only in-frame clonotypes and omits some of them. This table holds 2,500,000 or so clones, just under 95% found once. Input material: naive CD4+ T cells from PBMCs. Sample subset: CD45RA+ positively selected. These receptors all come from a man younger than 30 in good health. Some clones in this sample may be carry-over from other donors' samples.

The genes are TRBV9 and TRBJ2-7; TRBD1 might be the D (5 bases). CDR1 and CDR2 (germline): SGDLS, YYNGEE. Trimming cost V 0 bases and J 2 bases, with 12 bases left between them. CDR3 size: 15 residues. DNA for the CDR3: TGTGCCAGCAGCGTAGCTGCGGTGGGGCCCTACGAGCAGTACTTC. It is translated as CASSVAAVGPYEQYF.

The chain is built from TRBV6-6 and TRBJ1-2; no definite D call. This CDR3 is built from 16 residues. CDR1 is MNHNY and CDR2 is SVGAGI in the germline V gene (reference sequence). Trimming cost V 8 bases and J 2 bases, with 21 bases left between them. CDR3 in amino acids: CASSLVDGHQNYGYTF. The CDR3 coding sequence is TGTGCCAGCTCCCTAGTAGATGGTCACCAGAACTATGGCTACACCTTC.

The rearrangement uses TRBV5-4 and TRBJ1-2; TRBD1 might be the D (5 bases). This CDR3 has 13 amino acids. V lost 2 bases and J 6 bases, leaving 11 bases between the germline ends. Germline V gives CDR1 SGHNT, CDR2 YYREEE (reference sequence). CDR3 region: CASSFQGKDGYTF. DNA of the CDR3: TGTGCCAGCAGCTTCCAGGGTAAAGATGGCTACACCTTC.

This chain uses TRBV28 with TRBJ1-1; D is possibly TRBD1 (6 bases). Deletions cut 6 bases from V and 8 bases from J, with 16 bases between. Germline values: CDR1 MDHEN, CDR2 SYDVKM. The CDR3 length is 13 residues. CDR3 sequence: CASRPTPTGEAFF. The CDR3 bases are TGTGCCAGCAGACCAACTCCAACAGGGGAAGCTTTCTTT. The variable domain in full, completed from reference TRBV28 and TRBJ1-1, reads DVKVTQSSRYLVKRTGEKVFLECVQDMDHENMFWYRQDPGLGLRLIYFSYDVKMKEKGDIPEGYSVSREKKERFSLILESASTNQTSMYLCASRPTPTGEAFFGQGTRLTVV.

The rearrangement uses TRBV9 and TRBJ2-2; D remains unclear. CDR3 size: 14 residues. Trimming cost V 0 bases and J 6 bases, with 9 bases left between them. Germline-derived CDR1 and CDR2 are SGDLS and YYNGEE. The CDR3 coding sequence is TGTGCCAGCAGCGTAGGGTCCGTTTCCGGGGAGCTGTTTTTT. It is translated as CASSVGSVSGELFF.

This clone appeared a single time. CDR3 nucleotides: TGTGCCAGCTCACCACTAAACGACAAGAACACTGAAGCTTTCTTT. Its protein product is CASSPLNDKNTEAFF. The rearrangement joins TRBV18 to TRBJ1-1; D is uncertain. The CDR3 covers 15 residues. The germline CDR1 and CDR2 sequences are KGHSH and LQKENI. Trimming shortened V by 1 base and J by 1 base, and 10 bases separated the two germline ends.

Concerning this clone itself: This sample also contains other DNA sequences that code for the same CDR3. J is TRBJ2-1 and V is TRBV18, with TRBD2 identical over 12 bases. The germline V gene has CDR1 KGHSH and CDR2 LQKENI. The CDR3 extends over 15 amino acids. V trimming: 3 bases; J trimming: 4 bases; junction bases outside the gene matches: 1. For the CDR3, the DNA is TGTGCCAGCTCACCGACTAGCGGGAGTTACAATGAGCAGTTCTTC. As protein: CASSPTSGSYNEQFF.

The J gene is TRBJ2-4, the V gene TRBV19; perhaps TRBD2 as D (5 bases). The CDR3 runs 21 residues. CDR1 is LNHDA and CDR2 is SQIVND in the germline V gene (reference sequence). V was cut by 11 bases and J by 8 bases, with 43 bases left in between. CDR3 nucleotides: TGTGCCTTTAAAACTGCCGCAGTAGTAGGGAACGAGCGGCCGCCCACCCACATTCAGTACTTC. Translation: CAFKTAAVVGNERPPTHIQYF.

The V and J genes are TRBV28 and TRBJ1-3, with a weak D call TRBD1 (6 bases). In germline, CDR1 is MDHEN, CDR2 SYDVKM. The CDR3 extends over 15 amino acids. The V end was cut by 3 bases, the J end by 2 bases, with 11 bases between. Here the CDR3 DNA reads TGTGCCAGCAGTTTTGTAGGGGGAACTGGAAACACCATATATTTT. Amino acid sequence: CASSFVGGTGNTIYF.

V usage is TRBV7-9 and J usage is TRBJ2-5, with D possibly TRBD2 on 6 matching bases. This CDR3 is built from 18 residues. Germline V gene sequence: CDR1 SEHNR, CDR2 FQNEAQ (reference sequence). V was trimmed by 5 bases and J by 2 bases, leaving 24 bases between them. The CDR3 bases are TGTGCCAGCAGCCATACGGAAAGGACCGCAGGGACTCAAGAGACCCAGTACTTC. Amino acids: CASSHTERTAGTQETQYF.